The clone carrying this TCR beta chain has just a few counts. Its antigen is unknown. The data originate from a study of T cells in Graves' hyperthyroidism and ophthalmopathy. Whole-study findings and limits: Ophthalmopathy was told apart from stable hyperthyroidism by a 13 V-J model. Blood also showed most of the thyroid clonotypes that were expanded above 0.001.

Uncontrolled infection, other autoimmune disease, pregnancy or lactation excluded patients. Diagnoses were made from clinical symptoms, serum measures (thyroxine and TRAb), thyroid ultrasound and orbital computed tomography. RNA transcripts yielded amplified TCR beta CDR3 regions. Using the HTBI primer set, a first-round RT-PCR was run on the TCR CDR3. TCRdb fed the multiplex PCR reads into MiXCR, producing one record per CDR3 protein. The sample includes around 620,000 distinct CDR3 sequences, 40% to 55% of them seen just once. Germline-derived CDR1 and CDR2 are MNHEY and SVGAGI. V dropped 5 bases and J dropped 0 bases, with 11 bases sitting between them. The CDR3 covers 15 residues.

The rearrangement joins TRBV6-5 to TRBJ1-5; D unclear. Source material: peripheral blood or thyroid tissue (not recorded which). The TCR comes from an adult woman with Graves' disease, either hyperthyroidism or ophthalmopathy (not recorded which). CDR3: CASSQIIYSNQPQHF. In DNA, the CDR3 is TGTGCCAGCAGTCAAATAATTTATAGCAATCAGCCCCAGCATTTT.